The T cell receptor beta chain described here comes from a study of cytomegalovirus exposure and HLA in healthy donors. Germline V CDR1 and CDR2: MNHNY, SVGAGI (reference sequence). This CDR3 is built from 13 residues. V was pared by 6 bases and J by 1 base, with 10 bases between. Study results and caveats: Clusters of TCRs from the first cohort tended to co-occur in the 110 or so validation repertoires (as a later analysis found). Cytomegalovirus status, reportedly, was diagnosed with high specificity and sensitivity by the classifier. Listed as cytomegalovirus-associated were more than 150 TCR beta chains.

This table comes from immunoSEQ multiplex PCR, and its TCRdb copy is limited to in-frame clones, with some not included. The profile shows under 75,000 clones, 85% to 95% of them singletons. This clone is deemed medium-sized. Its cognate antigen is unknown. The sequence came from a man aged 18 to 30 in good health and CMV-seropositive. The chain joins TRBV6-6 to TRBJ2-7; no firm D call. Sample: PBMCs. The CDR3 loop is CASSIKESYEQYF. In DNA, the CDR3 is TGTGCCAGCAGCATTAAGGAGTCCTACGAGCAGTACTTC.